Sequencing of this T cell receptor (beta chain) was carried out in a study of blood T cell repertoires in COVID-19. Study at large: Donors in the United States, Italy and Spain gave samples during acute or convalescent COVID-19. T cells, B-cell-depleted T cells, or PBMCs provided the cDNA or gDNA that served as material.

Per the authors' pipeline: Cell counts per sample came from amplifying reference gene primers. Clones were sequenced by immunoSEQ multiplex PCR, and TCRdb holds only the in-frame ones, with some missing. The DNA gave D and trimming, while V, J and clone size come from that table. The sample lists about 180,000 clones; about 87% were seen once. Germline assignment: CDR1 WNHNN and CDR2 SYGVQD (reference sequence). This CDR3 spans 8 amino acids. With respect to this clone: At one boundary the junction diverges from the germline segment, which might be a read error.

The chain uses TRBV10-1 and TRBJ2-7; D remains ambiguous. Input material: peripheral blood. The source is a woman aged 25-40 years with acute or convalescent COVID-19. The CDR3 sequence: CASLRRNF. For the CDR3, the DNA is TGCGCCAGCTTACGGAGAAACTTC.